This TCR beta chain was retrieved from a study of blood T cell repertoires in COVID-19. In the original analysis: Estimates of nucleated cell counts were drawn from the amplification of reference gene primers. The table came from immunoSEQ multiplex PCR; TCRdb's copy has only in-frame clones and leaves some out. V, J and clone size are taken as reported in that table, and D and trimming were inferred from the DNA itself. The sample holds around 270,000 clones, roughly 89% seen once. The germline CDR1 and CDR2 sequences are MNHEY and SVGAGI. This CDR3 comprises 14 residues. V was clipped by 7 bases and J by 3 bases, with 16 bases between them.

This sequence joins TRBV6-5 and TRBJ2-7, with D tentatively TRBD1 (5 bases). Source material: peripheral blood. The TCR originated in a woman in her thirties or forties who had recovered from COVID-19. In DNA form, the CDR3 reads TGTGCCAGCATCAGAGGAAGGGGTAACTACGAGCAGTACTTC. Protein product: CASIRGRGNYEQYF.